One sample yielded the 29 T cell receptor beta chains listed below, sequenced in a study of breast tumors, draining lymph nodes, adjacent tissues. Axillary draining lymph nodes of breast cancer patients supplied the node samples. TCRdb recomputed calls from the multiplex PCR reads with MiXCR, one row per CDR3 protein. The data show over 150,000 distinct CDR3 sequences, around 29% seen once. The sequencing sample was made of axillary lymph node tissue. These receptors were taken from a female donor with breast cancer. Some clones in this sample may be carry-over from other donors' samples.

With regard to this clonotype: Given a much more abundant clone one base away, this may be a read error. In DNA form, the CDR3 reads TGTGCCAGCAGCATAGCGGGGAGCTCCTACAGTGAGCAGTTCTTC. This codes for CASSIAGSSYSEQFF. The V call is TRBV11-1, the J call TRBJ2-1; 8 nucleotides agree with TRBD2. CDR1 and CDR2 from the germline V gene are SGHAT and FQDESV (reference sequence). This CDR3 has 15 amino acids.

Many counts were recorded for this clonotype. This chain connects TRBV7-2 to TRBJ2-5; TRBD2 agrees at 10 bases. This CDR3 is built from 15 residues. The V and J ends lost 3 bases and 5 bases, in that order; junction bases with no gene match: 6. Germline V gene data show CDR1 as SGHTA and CDR2 as FQGNSA. This CDR3 reads CASSFRSGRVETQYF. In DNA form, the CDR3 reads TGTGCCAGCAGCTTTAGGAGCGGGAGGGTGGAGACCCAGTACTTC.

This clonotype was observed many times. The chain carries TRBV4-1 and TRBJ1-4; D is possibly TRBD1 (6 bases). This CDR3 contains 14 residues. Trimming removed 4 bases at V and 4 bases at J, with 10 bases between. Germline CDR1 MGHRA, CDR2 YSYEKL. The CDR3 sequence: CASSPTGYNEKLFF. The CDR3 coding sequence is TGCGCCAGCAGCCCTACAGGGTATAATGAAAAACTGTTTTTT.

This clonotype has only a few counts. A much larger clone differs from this one at a single base, so this may be a read error. The gene calls are TRBV5-1 and TRBJ1-4; TRBD1 matches at 7 bases. The CDR3 has 13 amino acids. CDR1 and CDR2 from the germline V gene are SGHRS and YFSETQ. CDR3 sequence: CASSIQGTENLFF. CDR3 nucleotides: TGCGCCAGCAGCATACAGGGGACTGAAAACCTGTTTTTT.

Ten or more counts support this clonotype. The V gene is TRBV7-3, the J gene TRBJ1-4; D gene uncertain. V shed 0 bases and J shed 4 bases, with 9 bases lying between them. The CDR3 totals 15 residues. The V gene's germline CDR1 is SGHTA and CDR2 FQGTGA. The CDR3 nucleotides read TGTGCCAGCAGCTTAACAGGACGGAGTAATGAAAAACTGTTTTTT. Protein: CASSLTGRSNEKLFF. Full variable domain (remainder filled in from reference TRBV7-3 and TRBJ1-4): GAGVSQTPSNKVTEKGKYVELRCDPISGHTALYWYRQSLGQGPEFLIYFQGTGAADDSGLPNDRFFAVRPEGSVSTLKIQRTERGDSAVYLCASSLTGRSNEKLFFGSGTQLSVL.

The chain is built from TRBV11-2 and TRBJ2-3; D is perhaps TRBD2 (5 bases). V was pared by 0 bases and J by 2 bases, with 15 bases between. Germline V gives CDR1 SGHAT, CDR2 FQNNGV. The CDR3 covers 17 residues. In DNA, the CDR3 is TGTGCCAGCAGCTTAGACCCCTGGGAGCGAATCACAGATACGCAGTATTTT. This translates into CASSLDPWERITDTQYF.

Regarding this clonotype: This may stem from a read error, because a much larger clone lies one nucleotide away. The gene calls are TRBV6-6 and TRBJ2-1; 8 bases fit TRBD2. The CDR3 has 16 residues. Germline values: CDR1 MNHNY, CDR2 SVGAGI (reference sequence). The junction had 10 bases not matched to a gene; V was cut back by 5 bases and J by 4 bases. CDR3 amino acids: CASSPPRAGAYNEQFF. CDR3 nucleotides: TGTGCCAGCAGTCCCCCGAGAGCGGGGGCATACAATGAGCAGTTCTTC.

This clonotype was seen only a few times. The J gene is TRBJ2-5, the V gene TRBV12-3 or TRBV12-4, with 7 bases identical to TRBD2. With 3 bases clipped from V and 2 bases from J, the junction kept 9 bases outside the gene matches. This CDR3 spans 16 amino acids. As DNA, the CDR3 is TGTGCCAGCAGTTTCGAGGGAGCGGGGCGGCAAGAGACCCAGTACTTC. Protein sequence: CASSFEGAGRQETQYF.

The sample holds many counts of this clonotype. The chain links TRBV7-2 to TRBJ2-7; TRBD1 matches at 9 bases. The CDR3 spans 13 residues. V shed 6 bases and J 7 bases; nucleotides not matched to a gene: 7. Germline-derived CDR1 and CDR2 are SGHTA and FQGNSA. The CDR3 reads CASSSGQGGEQYF. CDR3 DNA: TGTGCCAGCAGTTCGGGACAGGGAGGGGAGCAGTACTTC.

Points on this clonotype: With a much larger clone just one base away, this may be a read error. The rearrangement uses TRBV11-2 and TRBJ2-5, with a possible D match to TRBD2 (5 bases). Germline V gene sequence: CDR1 SGHAT, CDR2 FQNNGV. CDR3 length: 14 amino acids. The germline V and J ends were trimmed by 0 bases and 7 bases, with 12 bases remaining between them. The CDR3, as DNA: TGTGCCAGCAGCTTAGAGGTGGAGGCGTGGACCCAGTACTTC. Translated: CASSLEVEAWTQYF.

V is TRBV6-2 or TRBV6-3 and J is TRBJ2-4; D is unresolved. Per germline, CDR1 MNHEY and CDR2 SVGEGT. V dropped 5 bases and J dropped 0 bases, with 11 bases sitting between them. This CDR3 has 15 residues. CDR3 sequence (DNA): TGTGCCAGCAGTAGACTCTCAATAGCCAAAAACATTCAGTACTTC. Translating gives CASSRLSIAKNIQYF.

This clonotype was recorded at least ten times. The rearrangement links TRBV3-1 to TRBJ1-6, with D tentatively TRBD1 (5 bases). Per germline, CDR1 LGHDT and CDR2 YNNKEL (reference sequence). The CDR3 spans 16 residues. Trimming took off 3 bases at V and 9 bases at J, with 18 bases between the two ends. CDR3 sequence: CASSQSLGGSGSPLHF. CDR3 coding DNA: TGTGCCAGCAGCCAGAGTCTCGGGGGGTCCGGTTCACCCCTCCACTTT.

This clonotype was found many times. The V call is TRBV5-1, the J call TRBJ2-6; 9 bases are a match to TRBD1. The CDR3 has 18 residues. With 4 bases clipped from V and 0 bases from J, the junction kept 8 bases outside the gene matches. The V gene's germline CDR1 is SGHRS and CDR2 YFSETQ. CDR3 sequence reads: CASSGDRAFVSGANVLTF. CDR3 DNA: TGCGCCAGCAGCGGGGACAGGGCGTTTGTCTCTGGGGCCAACGTCCTGACTTTC.

CDR3 loop: CASSRDRVHGYTF. For the CDR3, the DNA is TGTGCCAGCAGCCGGGACAGGGTCCATGGCTACACCTTC. The V gene is TRBV2, the J gene TRBJ1-2; TRBD1 matches at 9 bases. CDR1 is SNHLY, CDR2 FYNNEI, per germline. Unmatched junction bases numbered 5, after V lost 6 bases and J lost 6 bases. This CDR3 is built from 13 residues.

This clonotype was seen repeatedly, ten times or more. The V gene is TRBV2, the J gene TRBJ2-5; tentative D call: TRBD1 (6 bases). Trimming removed 6 bases from V and 5 bases from J, with 16 bases in between. The CDR3 sequence is 14 residues long. CDR1 and CDR2 from the germline V gene are SNHLY and FYNNEI. CDR3 DNA: TGTGCCAGCAGAAAAACAGGGCGGGCGGAGACCCAGTACTTC. Protein: CASRKTGRAETQYF.

This clonotype appeared many times. V usage is TRBV11-2 and J usage is TRBJ2-5, with D perhaps assigned TRBD1 or TRBD2 (6 bases each). Trimming removed 5 bases from V and 0 bases from J, with 16 bases in between. Germline V gives CDR1 SGHAT, CDR2 FQNNGV. This CDR3 contains 16 residues. CDR3 in amino acids: CASSLIGGPNQETQYF. CDR3 bases: TGTGCCAGCAGCCTCATCGGGGGCCCGAACCAAGAGACCCAGTACTTC.

The chain couples TRBV7-9 to TRBJ1-1; no clear D gene. Germline lookup yields CDR1 SEHNR and CDR2 FQNEAQ (reference sequence). V shed 1 base and J shed 1 base, with 4 bases lying between them. The CDR3 spans 13 residues. As DNA, the CDR3 is TGTGCCAGCAGCTTAGTAACGAACACTGAAGCTTTCTTT. Its protein is CASSLVTNTEAFF.

With respect to this clonotype: Given the absence of the conserved phenylalanine or tryptophan at the CDR3 end, a read error is likely. The DNA is omitted, as the CDR3 cannot be located on it reliably, and the CDR3 follows TCRdb's listing. The J gene is TRBJ2-5, the V gene TRBV20-1; the table names TRBD2, a call not compared with the DNA. The length of the CDR3 is 8 amino acids, counting both ends. In germline, CDR1 is DFQATT, CDR2 SNEGSKA (reference sequence). CDR3 in amino acids: CSASPLAG.

The sample holds a few counts of this clonotype. The genes are TRBV19 and TRBJ1-4, with D perhaps matching TRBD1 (5 bases). V was trimmed by 3 bases and J by 8 bases, leaving 13 bases between them. This CDR3 is built from 14 residues. Germline-derived CDR1 and CDR2 are LNHDA and SQIVND (reference sequence). CDR3 sequence (DNA): TGTGCCAGTAGTATGGGGGGGAATGAGGAAAAACTGTTTTTT. Residues: CASSMGGNEEKLFF.

The chain joins TRBV5-8 to TRBJ1-1; D not resolved. The CDR3 sequence is 16 residues long. Between the trimmed V and J ends, which lost 0 bases and 0 bases, there was a span of 12 bases. Germline lookup yields CDR1 SGHTS and CDR2 YDEGEE. CDR3 protein: CASSLGMTGMNTEAFF. CDR3 in DNA: TGTGCCAGCAGCTTGGGAATGACGGGGATGAACACTGAAGCTTTCTTT.

This clonotype came up many times. The chain uses TRBV10-3 and TRBJ1-2, with D tentatively TRBD1 (6 bases). Trimming removed 7 bases at V and 2 bases at J, with 8 bases between. The germline V gene has CDR1 ENHRY and CDR2 SYGVKD. CDR3 size: 12 residues. The CDR3 DNA sequence: TGTGCCATCAATGGGGGCAACTATGGCTACACCTTC. It codes for CAINGGNYGYTF.

This clonotype was detected ten times or more. The chain couples TRBV19 to TRBJ2-6; tentative D call: TRBD1 (6 bases). This CDR3 has 15 amino acids. Looked up from germline, CDR1 is LNHDA and CDR2 is SQIVND (reference sequence). The V and J ends lost 5 bases and 4 bases respectively, with 12 bases between them. CDR3 DNA: TGTGCCAGTAGTTCACAGGGAATGGGGGCCAACGTCCTGACTTTC. Protein product: CASSSQGMGANVLTF.

The J gene is TRBJ1-2, the V gene TRBV20-1; D not certain. V was cut by 6 bases and J by 2 bases, with 19 bases left in between. The CDR3 covers 15 residues. The V gene's germline CDR1 is DFQATT and CDR2 SNEGSKA (reference sequence). The CDR3: CSALRLAEENYGYTF. The CDR3 DNA reads TGCAGTGCCCTTCGACTAGCGGAAGAGAACTATGGCTACACCTTC.

The V gene is TRBV11-1, the J gene TRBJ1-5; possibly TRBD1 for D (6 bases). The CDR3 totals 15 residues. Per germline, CDR1 SGHAT and CDR2 FQDESV (reference sequence). Trimming shortened V by 6 bases and J by 5 bases, and 17 bases separated the two germline ends. This chain's CDR3 is CASSSGTLPDQPQHF. For the CDR3, the DNA is TGTGCCAGCAGTTCCGGGACATTGCCCGATCAGCCCCAGCATTTT.

This clonotype came up many times. This chain connects TRBV24-1 to TRBJ1-2, with TRBD1 matching 10 bases. Germline V gives CDR1 KGHDR, CDR2 SFDVKD. The CDR3 is 14 residues long. With V trimmed by 6 bases and J by 3 bases, 3 bases remained unmatched. The CDR3, as DNA: TGTGCCACCAGTAGGACAGGGGGTGACTATGGCTACACCTTC. This codes for CATSRTGGDYGYTF.

This clonotype was seen more than once but under ten times. This chain joins TRBV3-1 and TRBJ2-3, with a tentative D call TRBD2 (6 bases). This CDR3 spans 17 amino acids. CDR1 and CDR2 from the germline V gene are LGHDT and YNNKEL (reference sequence). V gave up 4 bases and J gave up 6 bases, with 23 bases separating them. The DNA of the CDR3 is TGTGCCAGCAGCCCTTGGGGTAGCGGTTCGAAGGGGGATACGCAGTATTTT. Protein: CASSPWGSGSKGDTQYF.

This clonotype has at least ten counts. V and J are TRBV6-4 and TRBJ1-5; D is unclear. Trimming pared 6 bases from V and 3 bases from J, leaving 15 bases between. The CDR3 is 15 residues long. Germline CDR1 reads MRHNA; CDR2 reads SNTAGT. The CDR3 DNA reads TGTGCCAGCAGGTCCTTGAGGGAGATCAATCAGCCCCAGCATTTT. Translation: CASRSLREINQPQHF.

This clonotype was seen repeatedly, ten times or more. This chain joins TRBV4-1 and TRBJ2-5; perhaps TRBD1 as D (6 bases). This CDR3 spans 15 amino acids. V was shortened by 0 bases and J by 6 bases, with 14 bases between the two germline ends. Germline V gene sequence: CDR1 MGHRA, CDR2 YSYEKL. The CDR3 is CASSQDFQGRKTQYF. CDR3 in DNA: TGCGCCAGCAGCCAAGATTTCCAGGGGAGAAAGACCCAGTACTTC.

As concerns this clonotype: This could be a read error, since a much larger clone is one nucleotide away. The genes are TRBV9 and TRBJ2-4; D possibly matches TRBD1 or TRBD2 (5 bases each). Germline assignment: CDR1 SGDLS and CDR2 YYNGEE. This CDR3 has 15 residues. CDR3 sequence: CSSSRRDVTKNIQYF. DNA for the CDR3: TGTTCCAGCAGCCGCCGGGACGTTACCAAAAACATTCAGTACTTC.